This T cell receptor (beta chain) was sequenced for a study of blood T cell repertoires in COVID-19. On the study more broadly: COVID-19 samples, acute and convalescent, were from the United States, Italy and Spain. Sources were T cells, B-cell-depleted T cells, or PBMCs; the material itself was cDNA or gDNA.

J lost 1 base, V lost 6 bases, and 6 bases had no gene match. Germline CDR1 is ENHRY and CDR2 is SYGVKD. The CDR3 totals 15 residues. Sequencing used immunoSEQ multiplex PCR; TCRdb keeps in-frame clones, though not all of them. The table records over 300,000 clones, roughly nine tenths of them present only once. This chain uses TRBV10-3 with TRBJ2-7; 10 bases fit TRBD2. The clonotype was recovered from a man aged 40-49 years with acute or convalescent COVID-19. Sequencing was done on a sample of peripheral blood. The DNA for the CDR3 is TGTGCCATCAGGGAAGGACTAGCGGATTCCTACGAGCAGTACTTC. It codes for CAIREGLADSYEQYF.